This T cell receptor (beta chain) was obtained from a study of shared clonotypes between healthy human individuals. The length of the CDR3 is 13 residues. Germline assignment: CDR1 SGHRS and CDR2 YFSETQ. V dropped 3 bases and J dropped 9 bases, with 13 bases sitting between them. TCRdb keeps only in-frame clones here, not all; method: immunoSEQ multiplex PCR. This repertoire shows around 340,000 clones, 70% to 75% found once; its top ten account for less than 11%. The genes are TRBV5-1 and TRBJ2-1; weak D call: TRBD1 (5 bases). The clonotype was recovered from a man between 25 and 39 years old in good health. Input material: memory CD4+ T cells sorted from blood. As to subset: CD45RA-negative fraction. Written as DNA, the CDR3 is TGCGCCAGCAGCTCGGCAGGGAAGAGTGAGCAGTTCTTC. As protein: CASSSAGKSEQFF.